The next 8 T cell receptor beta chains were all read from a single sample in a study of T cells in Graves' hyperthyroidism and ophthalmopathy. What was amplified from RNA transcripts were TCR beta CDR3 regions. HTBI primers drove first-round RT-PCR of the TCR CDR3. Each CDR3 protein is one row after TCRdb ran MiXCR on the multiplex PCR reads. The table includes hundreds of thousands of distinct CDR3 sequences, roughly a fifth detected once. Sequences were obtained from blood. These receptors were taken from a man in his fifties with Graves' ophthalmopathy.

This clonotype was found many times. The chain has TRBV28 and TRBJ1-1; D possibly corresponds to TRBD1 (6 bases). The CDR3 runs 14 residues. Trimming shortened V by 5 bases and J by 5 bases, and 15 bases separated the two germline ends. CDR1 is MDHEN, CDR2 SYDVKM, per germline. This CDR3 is CASSLEGGTTEAFF. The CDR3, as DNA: TGTGCCAGCAGTCTGGAGGGGGGAACGACTGAAGCTTTCTTT. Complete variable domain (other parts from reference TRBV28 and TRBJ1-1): DVKVTQSSRYLVKRTGEKVFLECVQDMDHENMFWYRQDPGLGLRLIYFSYDVKMKEKGDIPEGYSVSREKKERFSLILESASTNQTSMYLCASSLEGGTTEAFFGQGTRLTVV.

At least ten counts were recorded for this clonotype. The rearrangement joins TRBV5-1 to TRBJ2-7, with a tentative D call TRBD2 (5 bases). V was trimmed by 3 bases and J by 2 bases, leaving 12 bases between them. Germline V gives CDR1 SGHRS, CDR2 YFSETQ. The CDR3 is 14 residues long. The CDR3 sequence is CASSSPDLTYEQYF. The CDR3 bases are TGCGCCAGCAGCTCCCCGGACTTGACCTACGAGCAGTACTTC.

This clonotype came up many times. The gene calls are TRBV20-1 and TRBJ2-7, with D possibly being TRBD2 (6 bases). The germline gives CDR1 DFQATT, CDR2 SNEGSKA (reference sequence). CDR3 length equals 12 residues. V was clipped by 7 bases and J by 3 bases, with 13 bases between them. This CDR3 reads CSGRGPGYEQYF. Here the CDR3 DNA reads TGCAGTGGGAGGGGTCCCGGCTACGAGCAGTACTTC.

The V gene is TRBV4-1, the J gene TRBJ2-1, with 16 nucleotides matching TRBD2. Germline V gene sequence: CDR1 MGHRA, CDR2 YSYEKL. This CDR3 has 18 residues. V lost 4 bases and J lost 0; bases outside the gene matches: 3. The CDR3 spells CASSRGLAGGSSYNEQFF. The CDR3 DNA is TGCGCCAGCAGCCGGGGACTAGCGGGAGGGAGCTCCTACAATGAGCAGTTCTTC.

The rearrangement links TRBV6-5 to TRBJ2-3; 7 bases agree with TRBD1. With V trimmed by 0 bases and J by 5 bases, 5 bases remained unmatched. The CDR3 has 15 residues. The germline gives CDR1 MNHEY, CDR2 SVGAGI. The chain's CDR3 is CASSYSRGQGDTQYF. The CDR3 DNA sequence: TGTGCCAGCAGTTACTCGAGGGGGCAGGGAGATACGCAGTATTTT.

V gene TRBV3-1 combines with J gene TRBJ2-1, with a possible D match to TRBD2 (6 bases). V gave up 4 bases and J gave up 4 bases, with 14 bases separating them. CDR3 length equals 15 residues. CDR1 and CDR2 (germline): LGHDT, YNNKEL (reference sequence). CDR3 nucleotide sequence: TGTGCCAGCAGCCGTAGCGGAGCACAATACAATGAGCAGTTCTTC. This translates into CASSRSGAQYNEQFF.

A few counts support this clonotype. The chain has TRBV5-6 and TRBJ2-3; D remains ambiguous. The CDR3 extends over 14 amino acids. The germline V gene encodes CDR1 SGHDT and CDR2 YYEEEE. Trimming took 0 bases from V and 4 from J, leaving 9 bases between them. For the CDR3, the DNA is TGTGCCAGCAGCTTGGCACTCCCTTCAGATACGCAGTATTTT. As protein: CASSLALPSDTQYF. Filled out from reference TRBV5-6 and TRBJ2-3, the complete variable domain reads DAGVTQSPTHLIKTRGQQVTLRCSPKSGHDTVSWYQQALGQGPQFIFQYYEEEERQRGNFPDRFSGHQFPNYSSELNVNALLLGDSALYLCASSLALPSDTQYFGPGTRLTVL.

The CDR3 DNA reads as TGCGCCAGCAGCGCGACACAATCGCGGGGCCTGAACACCGGGGAGCTGTTTTTT. Translation gives CASSATQSRGLNTGELFF. The chain carries TRBV5-1 and TRBJ2-2, with a weak D call TRBD2 (6 bases). Germline CDR1 reads SGHRS; CDR2 reads YFSETQ. The CDR3 has 18 residues. The germline V and J ends were trimmed by 4 bases and 1 base, with 20 bases remaining between them. The full variable domain, completed using reference TRBV5-1 and TRBJ2-2, is KAGVTQTPRYLIKTRGQQVTLSCSPISGHRSVSWYQQTPGQGLQFLFEYFSETQRNKGNFPGRFSGRQFSNSRSEMNVSTLELGDSALYLCASSATQSRGLNTGELFFGEGSRLTVL.